This section outlines one T cell receptor beta chain sequence together with its context. This PCR relied on a set of 60 Vbeta primers and 13 Jbeta primers. Assay: immunoSEQ multiplex PCR; the TCRdb copy retains only in-frame clones and omits some. Found here are about 82,000 clones, roughly 80% of them singletons; the top ten hold around 3.2%. The data are from a study of cytomegalovirus exposure and HLA in healthy donors. This TCR derives from a man aged 45-65 years in good health and CMV-seronegative. Sequenced material: PBMCs.

CDR3: CASSIFGGDGYTF. The CDR3 DNA reads TGTGCCAGCAGTATTTTCGGGGGGGATGGCTACACCTTC. The V and J genes are TRBV11-2 and TRBJ1-2, with D perhaps matching TRBD1 (5 bases). V lost 6 bases and J 6 bases, leaving 14 bases between the germline ends. The CDR3 is made up of 13 amino acids. Germline V CDR1 and CDR2: SGHAT, FQNNGV.